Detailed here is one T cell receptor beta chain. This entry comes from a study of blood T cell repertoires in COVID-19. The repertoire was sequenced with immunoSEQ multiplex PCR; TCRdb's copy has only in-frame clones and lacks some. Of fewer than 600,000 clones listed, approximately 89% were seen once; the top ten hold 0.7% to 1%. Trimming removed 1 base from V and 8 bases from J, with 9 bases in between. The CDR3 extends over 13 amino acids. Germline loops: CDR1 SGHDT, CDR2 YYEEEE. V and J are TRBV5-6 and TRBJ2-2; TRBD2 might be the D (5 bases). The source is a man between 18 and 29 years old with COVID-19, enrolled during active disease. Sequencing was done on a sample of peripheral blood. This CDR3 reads CASSLSGKGELFF. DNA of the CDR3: TGTGCCAGCAGCTTGTCCGGGAAAGGGGAGCTGTTTTTT.